This T cell receptor (beta chain) came from a study of technical replicates of blood from a few donors. V was clipped by 1 base and J by 2 bases, with 5 bases between them. Germline CDR1 is SGHVS and CDR2 is FNYEAQ. The CDR3 extends over 13 amino acids. Some clones are missing from TCRdb's copy, which holds only in-frame ones; the method was immunoSEQ multiplex PCR. This table holds about 80,000 clones, around 90% found once. The clonotype originates from a human donor in good health. This chain connects TRBV7-6 to TRBJ1-1; D ambiguous. The sample was T cells isolated from PBMCs. CDR3 loop: CASSLGQNTEAFF. The DNA of the CDR3 is TGTGCCAGCAGCTTAGGACAAAACACTGAAGCTTTCTTT. Combining the CDR3 with reference TRBV7-6 and TRBJ1-1 gives the whole variable domain GAGVSQSPRYKVTKRGQDVALRCDPISGHVSLYWYRQALGQGPEFLTYFNYEAQQDKSGLPNDRFSAERPEGSISTLTIQRTEQRDSAMYRCASSLGQNTEAFFGQGTRLTVV.